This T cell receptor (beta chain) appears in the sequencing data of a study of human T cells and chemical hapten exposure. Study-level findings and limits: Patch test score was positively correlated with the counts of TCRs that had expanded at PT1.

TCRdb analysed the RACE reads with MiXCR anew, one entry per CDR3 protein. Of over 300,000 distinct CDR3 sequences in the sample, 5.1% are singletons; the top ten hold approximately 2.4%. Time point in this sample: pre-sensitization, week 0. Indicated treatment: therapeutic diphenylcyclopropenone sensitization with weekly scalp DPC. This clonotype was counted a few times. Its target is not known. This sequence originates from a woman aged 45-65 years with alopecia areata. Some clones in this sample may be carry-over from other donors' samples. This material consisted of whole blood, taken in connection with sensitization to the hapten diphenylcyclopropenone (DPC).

CDR3 sequence: CASSLLGGSAKNIQYF. CDR3 nucleotides: TGTGCCAGCAGCCTGCTTGGGGGCTCGGCCAAAAACATTCAGTACTTC. The chain carries TRBV7-8 and TRBJ2-4; D is possibly TRBD1 (6 bases). Germline lookup yields CDR1 SGHVS and CDR2 FQNEAQ. This CDR3 is built from 16 residues. V was cut by 5 bases and J by 1 base, with 15 bases left in between.